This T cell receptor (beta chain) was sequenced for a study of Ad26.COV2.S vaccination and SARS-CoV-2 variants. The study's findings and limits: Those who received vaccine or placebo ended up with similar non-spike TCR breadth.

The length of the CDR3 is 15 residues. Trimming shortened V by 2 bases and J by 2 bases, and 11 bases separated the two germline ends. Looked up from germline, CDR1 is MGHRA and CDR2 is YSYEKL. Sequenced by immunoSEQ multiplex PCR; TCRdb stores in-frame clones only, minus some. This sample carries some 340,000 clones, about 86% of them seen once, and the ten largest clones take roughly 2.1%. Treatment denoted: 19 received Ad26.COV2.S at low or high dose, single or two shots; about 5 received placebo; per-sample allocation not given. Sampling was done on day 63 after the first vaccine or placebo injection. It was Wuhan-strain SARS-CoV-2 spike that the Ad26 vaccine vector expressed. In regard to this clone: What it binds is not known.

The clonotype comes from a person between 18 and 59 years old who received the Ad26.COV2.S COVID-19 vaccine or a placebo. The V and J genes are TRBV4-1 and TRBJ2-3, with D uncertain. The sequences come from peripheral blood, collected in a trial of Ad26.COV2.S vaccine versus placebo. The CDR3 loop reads CASSQFGQSTDTQYF. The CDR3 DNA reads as TGCGCCAGCAGCCAATTCGGGCAGTCCACAGATACGCAGTATTTT.